This is a list of T cell receptor beta chains from one sample in a study of a mutant IDH1 vaccine in newly diagnosed glioma. Libraries were prepared by immunoSEQ multiplex PCR; TCRdb keeps only in-frame clonotypes and omits some of them. The sample gives roughly 74,000 clones, approximately 85% of which show up once; roughly 0.74% is in the top ten. Their antigens are not known. This specimen was PBMCs, taken from a glioma patient whose treatment included an IDH1 peptide vaccine. The source is a woman aged 50 to 60 with glioma. Both conserved end residues are part of each CDR3. The D gene is left open where the match is weak. A row's size may be missing; if present it is once, few, many or a size class.

cdr3_aa: CASSRQPQGRSNQPQHF; cdr3_nt: TGCGCCAGCAGCCGCCAACCCCAAGGACGGAGCAATCAGCCCCAGCATTTT; v_call: TRBV4-1; j_call: TRBJ1-5; clone_size: -; d_call: -
cdr3_aa: CASSSGTGGRSTDTQYF; cdr3_nt: TGCGCCAGCAGCTCCGGGACAGGGGGCCGGAGCACAGATACGCAGTATTTT; v_call: TRBV5-1; j_call: TRBJ2-3; clone_size: -; d_call: TRBD1
cdr3_aa: CASSRGTSGRVIGELFF; cdr3_nt: TGTGCCAGCAGCCGTGGGACTAGCGGGAGGGTGATCGGGGAGCTGTTTTTT; v_call: TRBV7-6; j_call: TRBJ2-2; clone_size: -; d_call: TRBD2
cdr3_aa: CASSPTGGEQFF; cdr3_nt: TGTGCCAGCAGCCCGACGGGTGGTGAGCAGTTCTTC; v_call: TRBV7-3; j_call: TRBJ2-1; clone_size: -; d_call: -
cdr3_aa: CASSRTTGAVTEAFF; cdr3_nt: TGTGCCAGCAGTCGTACCACAGGGGCCGTCACTGAAGCTTTCTTT; v_call: TRBV27; j_call: TRBJ1-1; clone_size: -; d_call: TRBD1
cdr3_aa: CASSLLGRAATDTQYF; cdr3_nt: TGTGCCAGCAGCTTGCTAGGGAGGGCCGCCACAGATACGCAGTATTTT; v_call: TRBV5-8; j_call: TRBJ2-3; clone_size: -; d_call: TRBD2
cdr3_aa: CASSLEIAVYNEQFF; cdr3_nt: TGCGCCAGCAGCTTGGAGATAGCGGTATACAATGAGCAGTTCTTC; v_call: TRBV5-1; j_call: TRBJ2-1; clone_size: -; d_call: -
cdr3_aa: CASSFLQGFGANVLTF; cdr3_nt: TGTGCCAGCAGCTTTCTTCAGGGATTTGGGGCCAACGTCCTGACTTTC; v_call: TRBV5-6; j_call: TRBJ2-6; clone_size: -; d_call: -
cdr3_aa: CASRPSQGTAFF; cdr3_nt: TGTGCCAGCAGACCCTCGCAGGGGACAGCTTTCTTT; v_call: TRBV6-1; j_call: TRBJ1-1; clone_size: -; d_call: -
cdr3_aa: CASSLRLGLAGKETQYF; cdr3_nt: TGTGCCAGCAGCTTACGCCTGGGGCTAGCGGGGAAAGAGACCCAGTACTTC; v_call: TRBV7-3; j_call: TRBJ2-5; clone_size: once; d_call: TRBD2
cdr3_aa: CATRQGGQYF; cdr3_nt: TGTGCCACCCGACAGGGCGGGCAGTATTTT; v_call: TRBV19; j_call: TRBJ2-3; clone_size: -; d_call: TRBD1
cdr3_aa: CASSPGRGAEQPQHF; cdr3_nt: TGTGCCAGCTCACCAGGCCGGGGCGCGGAACAGCCCCAGCATTTT; v_call: TRBV18; j_call: TRBJ1-5; clone_size: once; d_call: -
cdr3_aa: CASSLDGTYEQYF; cdr3_nt: TGTGCCAGCAGCTTAGACGGTACCTACGAGCAGTACTTC; v_call: TRBV7-8; j_call: TRBJ2-7; clone_size: -; d_call: -
cdr3_aa: CASSGQAGNTIYF; cdr3_nt: TGTGCCAGCAGTGGACAGGCTGGAAACACCATATATTTT; v_call: TRBV6-5; j_call: TRBJ1-3; clone_size: -; d_call: TRBD1
cdr3_aa: CASGRDLLGDEQFF; cdr3_nt: TGTGCTAGTGGCCGCGACCTCTTGGGGGATGAGCAGTTCTTC; v_call: TRBV12-5; j_call: TRBJ2-1; clone_size: -; d_call: -
cdr3_aa: CASSLTGEADTQYF; cdr3_nt: TGTGCCAGCAGTTTAACAGGGGAAGCAGATACGCAGTATTTT; v_call: TRBV6-5; j_call: TRBJ2-3; clone_size: once; d_call: TRBD1
cdr3_aa: CASSVGSSTYEQYF; cdr3_nt: TGTGCCAGCAGCGTAGGAAGCTCAACCTACGAGCAGTACTTC; v_call: TRBV9; j_call: TRBJ2-7; clone_size: -; d_call: -
cdr3_aa: CASSFFSSGREDTQYF; cdr3_nt: TGCGCCAGCAGCTTTTTTAGTAGCGGGAGGGAAGATACGCAGTATTTT; v_call: TRBV5-1; j_call: TRBJ2-3; clone_size: once; d_call: TRBD2
cdr3_aa: CASSSLAGEAGEQFF; cdr3_nt: TGTGCCAGCTCATCCTTAGCGGGGGAGGCCGGAGAGCAGTTCTTC; v_call: TRBV18; j_call: TRBJ2-1; clone_size: -; d_call: TRBD2
cdr3_aa: CASSPTGQETQYF; cdr3_nt: TGTGCCAGCAGCCCTACAGGGCAAGAGACCCAGTACTTC; v_call: TRBV7-9; j_call: TRBJ2-5; clone_size: -; d_call: -
cdr3_aa: CASSLDSLNTEAFF; cdr3_nt: TGCGCCAGCAGCTTGGACAGCTTGAACACTGAAGCTTTCTTT; v_call: TRBV5-1; j_call: TRBJ1-1; clone_size: few; d_call: -
cdr3_aa: CASSVRGSGANVLTF; cdr3_nt: TGTGCCAGCAGTGTACGGGGCTCTGGGGCCAACGTCCTGACTTTC; v_call: TRBV28; j_call: TRBJ2-6; clone_size: once; d_call: -
cdr3_aa: CASSPPGQPQHF; cdr3_nt: TGTGCCAGCTCACCACCAGGTCAGCCCCAGCATTTT; v_call: TRBV18; j_call: TRBJ1-5; clone_size: -; d_call: -
cdr3_aa: CASSPLQGAGNQPQHF; cdr3_nt: TGTGCCAGCAGTCCCCTTCAGGGGGCAGGCAATCAGCCCCAGCATTTT; v_call: TRBV27; j_call: TRBJ1-5; clone_size: few; d_call: TRBD1
cdr3_aa: CASSFWQGAGYTF; cdr3_nt: TGTGCCAGCAGCTTTTGGCAGGGGGCTGGCTACACCTTC; v_call: TRBV5-4; j_call: TRBJ1-2; clone_size: -; d_call: TRBD1
cdr3_aa: CASSLKSGAGANVLTF; cdr3_nt: TGTGCCAGCAGCTTAAAGTCAGGGGCTGGGGCCAACGTCCTGACTTTC; v_call: TRBV7-2; j_call: TRBJ2-6; clone_size: few; d_call: -
cdr3_aa: CASSAPKTDTQYF; cdr3_nt: TGTGCCAGCAGCGCCCCCAAGACAGATACGCAGTATTTT; v_call: TRBV9; j_call: TRBJ2-3; clone_size: -; d_call: -
cdr3_aa: CASSLAGWQPQHF; cdr3_nt: TGCGCCAGCAGCTTGGCGGGTTGGCAGCCCCAGCATTTT; v_call: TRBV5-1; j_call: TRBJ1-5; clone_size: few; d_call: -
cdr3_aa: CASSLGTGTLPYEQYF; cdr3_nt: TGCGCCAGCAGCCTGGGGACAGGCACCCTACCTTACGAGCAGTACTTC; v_call: TRBV4-1; j_call: TRBJ2-7; clone_size: few; d_call: TRBD1
cdr3_aa: CASSPPEVMNTEAFF; cdr3_nt: TGTGCCAGCAGTCCACCCGAGGTCATGAACACTGAAGCTTTCTTT; v_call: TRBV6-5; j_call: TRBJ1-1; clone_size: -; d_call: -
cdr3_aa: CASSLVDSNQPQHF; cdr3_nt: TGTGCCAGCAGCTTGGTTGATAGCAATCAGCCCCAGCATTTT; v_call: TRBV5-5; j_call: TRBJ1-5; clone_size: -; d_call: -
cdr3_aa: CASSLYNGNQPQHF; cdr3_nt: TGTGCCAGCAGTTTATATAACGGTAATCAGCCCCAGCATTTT; v_call: TRBV27; j_call: TRBJ1-5; clone_size: -; d_call: -
cdr3_aa: CASTAKIRPDIFTDTQYF; cdr3_nt: TGCGCCAGCACCGCCAAGATCAGACCGGACATTTTCACAGATACGCAGTATTTT; v_call: TRBV4-1; j_call: TRBJ2-3; clone_size: -; d_call: -
cdr3_aa: CASIPGTTTGELFF; cdr3_nt: TGTGCCAGCATCCCCGGGACTACCACCGGGGAGCTGTTTTTT; v_call: TRBV2; j_call: TRBJ2-2; clone_size: -; d_call: TRBD2
cdr3_aa: CASIPGTLQSREQYF; cdr3_nt: TGTGCCAGCATCCCGGGGACTTTACAATCTCGGGAGCAGTACTTC; v_call: TRBV6-1; j_call: TRBJ2-7; clone_size: -; d_call: -
cdr3_aa: CASSLTVGDTQYF; cdr3_nt: TGTGCCAGCAGCCTAACCGTCGGAGATACGCAGTATTTT; v_call: TRBV7-9; j_call: TRBJ2-3; clone_size: -; d_call: -
cdr3_aa: CASSPQGSSYNEQFF; cdr3_nt: TGTGCCAGCAGTCCCCAGGGGAGCTCCTACAATGAGCAGTTCTTC; v_call: TRBV6-5; j_call: TRBJ2-1; clone_size: -; d_call: -
cdr3_aa: CASRPSGNDEQYF; cdr3_nt: TGTGCCAGCAGGCCAAGCGGGAACGACGAGCAGTACTTC; v_call: TRBV11-2; j_call: TRBJ2-7; clone_size: -; d_call: TRBD2
cdr3_aa: CSVQGRQNQPQHF; cdr3_nt: TGCAGCGTTCAGGGCAGGCAAAATCAGCCCCAGCATTTT; v_call: TRBV29-1; j_call: TRBJ1-5; clone_size: -; d_call: -
cdr3_aa: CASSYGGRVAEAFF; cdr3_nt: TGTGCCAGCAGTTACGGGGGCCGTGTAGCTGAAGCTTTCTTT; v_call: TRBV6-5; j_call: TRBJ1-1; clone_size: -; d_call: -
cdr3_aa: CAIPKAGGYTGELFF; cdr3_nt: TGTGCCATTCCTAAGGCAGGGGGCTACACCGGGGAGCTGTTTTTT; v_call: TRBV10-3; j_call: TRBJ2-2; clone_size: -; d_call: TRBD1
cdr3_aa: CASVDRNTEAFF; cdr3_nt: TGTGCCAGCGTCGACAGGAACACTGAAGCTTTCTTT; v_call: TRBV2; j_call: TRBJ1-1; clone_size: -; d_call: -
cdr3_aa: CASSESGGYEQYF; cdr3_nt: TGCGCCAGCAGTGAGTCCGGGGGATACGAGCAGTACTTC; v_call: TRBV10-2; j_call: TRBJ2-7; clone_size: -; d_call: -
cdr3_aa: CASRRSTNEKLFF; cdr3_nt: TGCGCCAGCAGGCGGTCAACTAATGAAAAACTGTTTTTT; v_call: TRBV10-2; j_call: TRBJ1-4; clone_size: -; d_call: -
cdr3_aa: CASSPKVSGVAGELFF; cdr3_nt: TGTGCCAGCTCACCAAAGGTTTCAGGGGTCGCCGGGGAGCTGTTTTTT; v_call: TRBV18; j_call: TRBJ2-2; clone_size: -; d_call: -
cdr3_aa: CASSPIGGGQSSNQPQHF; cdr3_nt: TGCGCCAGCAGCCCCATAGGGGGGGGTCAGTCAAGCAATCAGCCCCAGCATTTT; v_call: TRBV4-1; j_call: TRBJ1-5; clone_size: -; d_call: -
cdr3_aa: CASRSGSDTQYF; cdr3_nt: TGTGCAAGTCGCTCTGGATCAGATACGCAGTATTTT; v_call: TRBV12-2; j_call: TRBJ2-3; clone_size: -; d_call: -
cdr3_aa: CASSETRGPSYEQYF; cdr3_nt: TGTGCCAGCAGTGAAACGAGGGGACCCTCCTACGAGCAGTACTTC; v_call: TRBV6-1; j_call: TRBJ2-7; clone_size: -; d_call: -
cdr3_aa: CAWIAGAYGYTF; cdr3_nt: TGTGCCTGGATCGCAGGGGCCTATGGCTACACCTTC; v_call: TRBV30; j_call: TRBJ1-2; clone_size: once; d_call: -
cdr3_aa: CASSLRGSGVNQPQHF; cdr3_nt: TGCGCCAGCAGCCTCCGGGGGAGCGGGGTCAATCAGCCCCAGCATTTT; v_call: TRBV4-1; j_call: TRBJ1-5; clone_size: few; d_call: -
cdr3_aa: CASSALAGGGNEQFF; cdr3_nt: TGTGCCAGCAGTGCCCTAGCGGGAGGGGGTAATGAGCAGTTCTTC; v_call: TRBV6-4; j_call: TRBJ2-1; clone_size: -; d_call: TRBD2
cdr3_aa: CASSPPNLAGETQYF; cdr3_nt: TGTGCCAGCTCACCACCGAACCTAGCGGGAGAGACCCAGTACTTC; v_call: TRBV18; j_call: TRBJ2-5; clone_size: few; d_call: TRBD2
cdr3_aa: CASIPLGGGGQRASYEQYF; cdr3_nt: TGTGCCAGCATACCCCTAGGAGGGGGGGGGCAGCGGGCCTCCTACGAGCAGTACTTC; v_call: TRBV28; j_call: TRBJ2-7; clone_size: once; d_call: -
cdr3_aa: CASSLTARNTGELFF; cdr3_nt: TGTGCCAGCAGCTTGACAGCCAGGAACACCGGGGAGCTGTTTTTT; v_call: TRBV5-6; j_call: TRBJ2-2; clone_size: -; d_call: -
cdr3_aa: CASSYSRATNEKLFF; cdr3_nt: TGTGCCAGCAGTTACTCGCGGGCAACTAATGAAAAACTGTTTTTT; v_call: TRBV6-5; j_call: TRBJ1-4; clone_size: -; d_call: -
cdr3_aa: CASSLRRGLLFMNTEAFF; cdr3_nt: TGTGCCAGCAGTTTAAGGCGGGGGCTTTTATTCATGAACACTGAAGCTTTCTTT; v_call: TRBV27; j_call: TRBJ1-1; clone_size: -; d_call: -
cdr3_aa: CASSLDSAYEQYF; cdr3_nt: TGTGCCAGCAGCTTGGACAGCGCCTACGAGCAGTACTTC; v_call: TRBV5-6; j_call: TRBJ2-7; clone_size: -; d_call: -
cdr3_aa: CASSLRGMNTEAFF; cdr3_nt: TGTGCCAGCAGTCTGAGGGGCATGAACACTGAAGCTTTCTTT; v_call: TRBV7-3; j_call: TRBJ1-1; clone_size: -; d_call: -
cdr3_aa: CSVADGRAEETQYF; cdr3_nt: TGCAGCGTAGCTGACGGGAGGGCGGAAGAGACCCAGTACTTC; v_call: TRBV29-1; j_call: TRBJ2-5; clone_size: -; d_call: TRBD2
cdr3_aa: CASSYGGIYNEQFF; cdr3_nt: TGTGCCAGCAGTTACGGCGGAATCTACAATGAGCAGTTCTTC; v_call: TRBV6-5; j_call: TRBJ2-1; clone_size: -; d_call: -